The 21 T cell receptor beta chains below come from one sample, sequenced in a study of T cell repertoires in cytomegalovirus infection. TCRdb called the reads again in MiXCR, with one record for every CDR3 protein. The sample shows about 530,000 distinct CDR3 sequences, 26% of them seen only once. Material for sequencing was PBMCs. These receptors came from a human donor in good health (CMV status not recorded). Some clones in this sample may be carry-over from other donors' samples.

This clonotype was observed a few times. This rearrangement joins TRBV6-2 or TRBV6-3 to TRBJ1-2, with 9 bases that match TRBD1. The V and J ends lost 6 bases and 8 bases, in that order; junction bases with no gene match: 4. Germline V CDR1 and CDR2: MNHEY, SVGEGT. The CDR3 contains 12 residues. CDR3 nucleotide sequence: TGTGCCAGCAGCCGGACAGGGGAAGGCTACACCTTC. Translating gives CASSRTGEGYTF.

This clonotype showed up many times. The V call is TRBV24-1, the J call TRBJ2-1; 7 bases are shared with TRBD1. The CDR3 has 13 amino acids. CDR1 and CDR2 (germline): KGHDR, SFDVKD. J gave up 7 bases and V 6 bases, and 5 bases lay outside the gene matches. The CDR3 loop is CATSKQGSNEQFF. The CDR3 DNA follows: TGTGCCACCAGTAAACAGGGGTCGAATGAGCAGTTCTTC.

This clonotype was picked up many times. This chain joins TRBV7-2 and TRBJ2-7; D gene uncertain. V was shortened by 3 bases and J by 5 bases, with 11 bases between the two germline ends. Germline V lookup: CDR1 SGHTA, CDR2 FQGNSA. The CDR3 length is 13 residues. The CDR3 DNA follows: TGTGCCAGCAGCTTCACGCGGTTCCACGAGCAGTACTTC. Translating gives CASSFTRFHEQYF.

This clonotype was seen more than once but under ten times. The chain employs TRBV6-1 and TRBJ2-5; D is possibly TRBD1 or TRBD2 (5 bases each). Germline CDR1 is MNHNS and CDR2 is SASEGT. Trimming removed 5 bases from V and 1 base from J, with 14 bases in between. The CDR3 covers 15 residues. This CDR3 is CASSYLDGTQETQYF. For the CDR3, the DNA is TGTGCCAGCAGTTATCTGGACGGGACCCAAGAGACCCAGTACTTC.

The CDR3 protein is CASRWDGYNEQFF. CDR3 DNA sequence: TGTGCCAGCCGCTGGGACGGCTACAATGAGCAGTTCTTC. The chain uses TRBV7-2 and TRBJ2-1, with D perhaps TRBD1 or TRBD2 (5 bases each). Germline V lookup: CDR1 SGHTA, CDR2 FQGNSA. The CDR3 is made up of 13 amino acids. Trimming pared 8 bases from V and 3 bases from J, leaving 11 bases between.

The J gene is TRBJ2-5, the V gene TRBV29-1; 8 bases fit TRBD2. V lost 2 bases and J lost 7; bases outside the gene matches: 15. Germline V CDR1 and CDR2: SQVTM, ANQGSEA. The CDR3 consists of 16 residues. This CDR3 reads CSVENLSGGLGGTQYF. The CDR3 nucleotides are TGCAGCGTTGAAAACTTGTCGGGAGGGCTGGGGGGGACCCAGTACTTC.

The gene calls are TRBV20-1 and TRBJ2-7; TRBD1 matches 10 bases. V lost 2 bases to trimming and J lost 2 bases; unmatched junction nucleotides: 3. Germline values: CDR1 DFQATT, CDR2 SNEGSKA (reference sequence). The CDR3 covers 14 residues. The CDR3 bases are TGCAGTGCTAGATGGGACAGGGGAACCTACGAGCAGTACTTC. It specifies CSARWDRGTYEQYF.

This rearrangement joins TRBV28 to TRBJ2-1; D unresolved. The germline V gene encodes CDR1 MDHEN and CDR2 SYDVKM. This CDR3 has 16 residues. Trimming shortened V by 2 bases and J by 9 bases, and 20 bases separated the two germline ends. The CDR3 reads CASSLLGKTYLAEQFF. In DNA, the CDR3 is TGTGCCAGCAGTTTACTTGGGAAAACCTACTTGGCTGAGCAGTTCTTC.

CDR3 residues: CASSFTTSGRADEQYF. CDR3 nucleotides: TGTGCCAGCAGTTTCACGACTAGCGGGAGGGCAGACGAGCAGTACTTC. The rearrangement links TRBV27 to TRBJ2-7; 14 bases align to TRBD2. The CDR3 spans 16 residues. Germline V lookup: CDR1 MNHEY, CDR2 SMNVEV (reference sequence). Losses at the gene ends were 3 bases for V and 5 bases for J; bases not matched to a gene: 6.

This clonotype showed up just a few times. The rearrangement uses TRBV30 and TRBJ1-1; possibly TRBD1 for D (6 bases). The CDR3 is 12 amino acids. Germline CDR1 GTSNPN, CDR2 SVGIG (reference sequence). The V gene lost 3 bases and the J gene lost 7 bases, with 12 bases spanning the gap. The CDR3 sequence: CAWSVTGSEAFF. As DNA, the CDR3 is TGTGCCTGGAGCGTGACAGGAAGTGAAGCTTTCTTT.

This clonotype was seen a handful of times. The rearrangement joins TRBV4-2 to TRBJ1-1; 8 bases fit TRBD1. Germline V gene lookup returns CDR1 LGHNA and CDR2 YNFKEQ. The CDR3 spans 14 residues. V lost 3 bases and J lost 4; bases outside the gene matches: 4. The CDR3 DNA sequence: TGTGCCAGCAGCCATTCAGGGGGCGGCACTGAAGCTTTCTTT. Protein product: CASSHSGGGTEAFF.

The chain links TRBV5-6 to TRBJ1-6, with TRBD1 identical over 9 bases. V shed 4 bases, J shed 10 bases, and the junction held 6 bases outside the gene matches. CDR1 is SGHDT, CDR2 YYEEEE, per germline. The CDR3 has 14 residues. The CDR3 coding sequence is TGTGCCAGCAGCCCGGACAGGGGAGGCTCACCCCTCCACTTT. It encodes CASSPDRGGSPLHF.

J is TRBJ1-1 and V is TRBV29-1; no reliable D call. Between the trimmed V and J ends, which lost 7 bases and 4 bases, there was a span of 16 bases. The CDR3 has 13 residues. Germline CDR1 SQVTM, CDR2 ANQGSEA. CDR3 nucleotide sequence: TGCAGCGCCACCCGGAAGGTACCCACTGAAGCTTTCTTT. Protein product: CSATRKVPTEAFF.

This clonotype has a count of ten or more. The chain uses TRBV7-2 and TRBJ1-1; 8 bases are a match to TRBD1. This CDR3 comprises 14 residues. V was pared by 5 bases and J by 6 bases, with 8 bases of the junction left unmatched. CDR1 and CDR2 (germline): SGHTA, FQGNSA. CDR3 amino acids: CASSIWTGRAEAFF. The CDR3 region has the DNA TGTGCCAGCAGCATCTGGACAGGGCGGGCTGAAGCTTTCTTT.

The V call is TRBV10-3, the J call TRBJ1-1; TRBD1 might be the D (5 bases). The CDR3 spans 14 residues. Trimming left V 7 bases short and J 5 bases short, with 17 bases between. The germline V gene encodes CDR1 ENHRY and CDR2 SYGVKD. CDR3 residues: CAIMTGEGGTEAFF. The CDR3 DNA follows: TGTGCCATCATGACGGGGGAAGGTGGGACTGAAGCTTTCTTT.

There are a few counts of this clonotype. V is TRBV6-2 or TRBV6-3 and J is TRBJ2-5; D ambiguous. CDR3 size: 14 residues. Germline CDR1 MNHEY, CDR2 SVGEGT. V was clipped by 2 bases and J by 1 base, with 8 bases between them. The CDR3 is CASSYAGPQETQYF. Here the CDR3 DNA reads TGTGCCAGCAGTTACGCCGGCCCCCAAGAGACCCAGTACTTC.

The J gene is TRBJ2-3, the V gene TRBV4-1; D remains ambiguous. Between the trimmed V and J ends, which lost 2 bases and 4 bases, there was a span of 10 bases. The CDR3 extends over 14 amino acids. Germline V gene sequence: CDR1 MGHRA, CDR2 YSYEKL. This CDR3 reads CASSQLTAPDTQYF. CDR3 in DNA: TGCGCCAGCAGCCAATTAACCGCCCCAGATACGCAGTATTTT.

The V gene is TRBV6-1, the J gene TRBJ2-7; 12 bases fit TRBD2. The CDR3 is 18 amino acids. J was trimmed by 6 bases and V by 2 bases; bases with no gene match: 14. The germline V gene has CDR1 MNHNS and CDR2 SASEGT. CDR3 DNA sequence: TGTGCCAGCAGTGAATCGCGACTAGCGGGAGTAGTAGTCGGCGAGCAGTACTTC. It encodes CASSESRLAGVVVGEQYF.

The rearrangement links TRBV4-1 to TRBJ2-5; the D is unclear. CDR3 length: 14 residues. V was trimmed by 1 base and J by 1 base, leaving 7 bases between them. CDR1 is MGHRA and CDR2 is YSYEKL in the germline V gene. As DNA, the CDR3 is TGCGCCAGCAGCCAAGGCGGACCCCAAGAGACCCAGTACTTC. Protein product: CASSQGGPQETQYF.

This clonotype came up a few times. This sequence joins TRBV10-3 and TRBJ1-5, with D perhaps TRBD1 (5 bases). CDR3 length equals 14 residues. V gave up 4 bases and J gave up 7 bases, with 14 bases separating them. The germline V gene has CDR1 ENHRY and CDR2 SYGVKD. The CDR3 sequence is CAISVIGVGQPQHF. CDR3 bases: TGTGCCATCAGTGTAATAGGGGTAGGACAGCCCCAGCATTTT.

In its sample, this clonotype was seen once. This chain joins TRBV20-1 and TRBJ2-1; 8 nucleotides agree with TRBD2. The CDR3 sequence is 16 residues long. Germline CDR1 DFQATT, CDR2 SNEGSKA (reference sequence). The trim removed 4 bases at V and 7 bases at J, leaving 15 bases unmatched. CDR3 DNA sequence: TGCAGTGCTATAAATGGGTTAGCGGGAAAAATAAATGAGCAGTTCTTC. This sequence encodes CSAINGLAGKINEQFF.